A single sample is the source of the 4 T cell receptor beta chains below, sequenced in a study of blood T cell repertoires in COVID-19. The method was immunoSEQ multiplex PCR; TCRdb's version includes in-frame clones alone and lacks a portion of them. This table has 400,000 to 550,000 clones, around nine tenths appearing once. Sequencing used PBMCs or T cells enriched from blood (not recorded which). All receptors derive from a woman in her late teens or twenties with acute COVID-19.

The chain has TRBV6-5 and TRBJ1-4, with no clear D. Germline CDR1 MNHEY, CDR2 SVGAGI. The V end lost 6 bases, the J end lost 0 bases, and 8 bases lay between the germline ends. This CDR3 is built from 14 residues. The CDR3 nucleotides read TGTGCCAGCAGCCGGGATCCAACTAATGAAAAACTGTTTTTT. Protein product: CASSRDPTNEKLFF.

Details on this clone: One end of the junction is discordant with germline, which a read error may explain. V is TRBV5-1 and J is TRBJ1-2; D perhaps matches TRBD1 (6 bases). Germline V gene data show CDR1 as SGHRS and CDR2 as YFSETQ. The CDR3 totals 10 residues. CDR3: CASSSLQGRF. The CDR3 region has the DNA TGCGCCAGCAGCTCCCTACAGGGTAGATTC.

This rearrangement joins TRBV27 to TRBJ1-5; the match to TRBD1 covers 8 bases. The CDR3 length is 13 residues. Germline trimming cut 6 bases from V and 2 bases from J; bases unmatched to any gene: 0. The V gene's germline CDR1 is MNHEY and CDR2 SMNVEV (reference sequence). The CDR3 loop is CASRTGGNQPQHF. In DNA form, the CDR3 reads TGTGCCAGCAGGACAGGGGGCAATCAGCCCCAGCATTTT.

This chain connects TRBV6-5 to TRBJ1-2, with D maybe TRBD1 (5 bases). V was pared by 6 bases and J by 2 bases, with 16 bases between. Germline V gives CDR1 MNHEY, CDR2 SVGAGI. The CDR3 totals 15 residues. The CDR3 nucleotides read TGTGCCAGCAGCTTGGAGGGACTGAACAACTATGGCTACACCTTC. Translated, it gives CASSLEGLNNYGYTF.